This T cell receptor beta chain came from a study of response to subunit inactivated influenza vaccine. Findings and caveats of the study: The authors suggested that few new T cells are recruited per seasonal influenza vaccination.

Regarding this clonotype: The antigen is undetermined.

The CDR3 totals 16 residues. The germline CDR1 and CDR2 sequences are SGHRS and YFSETQ. J was trimmed by 6 bases and V by 0 bases; bases with no gene match: 3. From the RT-PCR reads, TCRdb called clonotypes with MiXCR, one entry per CDR3 protein. The table records about 780,000 distinct CDR3 sequences, about a fifth of them present only once. This TCR was recovered from a man in his forties or fifties who received an inactivated influenza vaccine. This sequence joins TRBV5-1 and TRBJ2-2, with 12 nucleotides matching TRBD2. Source: PBMCs from blood, taken 4 to 6 days after vaccination. CDR3 DNA: TGCGCCAGCAGCTTGGAGACTAGCGGGGGTTCCGGGGAGCTGTTTTTT. Its translation: CASSLETSGGSGELFF.